The 19 T cell receptor beta chains listed next were all sequenced from one sample in a study of technical replicates of blood from a handful of donors. Clones were sequenced by immunoSEQ multiplex PCR, and TCRdb holds only the in-frame ones, with some missing. In the table there are 84,000 or so clones, around 97% of which are singletons. Sequenced material: T cells isolated from PBMCs. These receptors were taken from a human donor in good health.

The V gene is TRBV11-2, the J gene TRBJ1-2; 10 bases are a match to TRBD1. CDR1 SGHAT and CDR2 FQNNGV come from the germline V gene. V shed 1 base and J 7 bases; nucleotides not matched to a gene: 9. This CDR3 contains 16 residues. CDR3 amino acids: CASSLGYGDRGSGYTF. The CDR3 DNA sequence: TGTGCCAGCAGCTTAGGCTATGGGGACAGGGGAAGTGGCTACACCTTC.

The rearrangement uses TRBV29-1 and TRBJ2-2; possibly TRBD2 for D (5 bases). This CDR3 has 14 residues. From germline, CDR1 is SQVTM and CDR2 ANQGSEA. V lost 1 base and J 7 bases, leaving 13 bases between the germline ends. CDR3 in DNA: TGCAGCGTTGAAGTAGTTAGAGGAGGCGGGGAGCTGTTTTTT. Protein: CSVEVVRGGGELFF.

In nucleotides, the CDR3 is TGTGCCAGCAGTTACTTGACAGGGTCTGAGACCCAGTACTTC. It is translated as CASSYLTGSETQYF. This chain connects TRBV6-5 to TRBJ2-5, with 7 bases identical to TRBD1. J gave up 5 bases and V 1 base, and 4 bases lay outside the gene matches. CDR1 and CDR2 from the germline V gene are MNHEY and SVGAGI. The CDR3 runs to 14 residues.

This chain joins TRBV25-1 and TRBJ2-1, with TRBD1 matching 7 bases. The length of the CDR3 is 18 residues. Trimming cost V 2 bases and J 5 bases; bases outside gene matches: 15. The germline V gene encodes CDR1 MGHDK and CDR2 SYGVNS. The CDR3 spells CASSEPPTGQGVDNEQFF. DNA for the CDR3: TGTGCCAGCAGTGAACCTCCGACAGGGCAGGGTGTGGACAATGAGCAGTTCTTC.

The chain couples TRBV11-1 to TRBJ2-6; D remains unclear. The V gene lost 5 bases and the J gene lost 0 bases, with 8 bases spanning the gap. CDR3 length: 15 amino acids. The germline V gene has CDR1 SGHAT and CDR2 FQDESV (reference sequence). The CDR3 reads CASSIRNSGANVLTF. In DNA form, the CDR3 reads TGTGCCAGCAGCATCAGGAACTCTGGGGCCAACGTCCTGACTTTC.

The chain recombines TRBV5-4 with TRBJ2-3; possibly TRBD1 for D (6 bases). The CDR3 length is 15 residues. The V end lost 0 bases, the J end lost 2 bases, and 10 bases lay between the germline ends. The germline V gene encodes CDR1 SGHNT and CDR2 YYREEE (reference sequence). CDR3 protein: CASSLEGDTTDTQYF. CDR3 nucleotide sequence: TGTGCCAGCAGCTTGGAGGGGGATACCACAGATACGCAGTATTTT.

The V and J genes are TRBV7-6 and TRBJ2-3; 8 bases match TRBD2. The CDR3 spans 16 residues. The germline CDR1 and CDR2 sequences are SGHVS and FNYEAQ. Trimming at V came to 8 bases and at J to 3 bases, leaving 13 bases not matched to a gene. The CDR3 is CASGGMRGVTTDTQYF. The DNA for the CDR3 is TGTGCCAGCGGAGGGATGCGGGGGGTCACTACAGATACGCAGTATTTT.

V gene TRBV7-9 combines with J gene TRBJ2-7; D not resolved. The CDR3 has 11 residues. The germline V and J ends were trimmed by 9 bases and 3 bases, with 9 bases remaining between them. Germline CDR1 and CDR2: SEHNR and FQNEAQ (reference sequence). CDR3 DNA sequence: TGTGCCAGTAAGACGGGCTACGAGCAGTACTTC. Residues: CASKTGYEQYF.

In this sample, this clone turned up once. The rearrangement joins TRBV27 to TRBJ1-2, with D uncertain. Trimming removed 3 bases from V and 5 bases from J, with 16 bases in between. This CDR3 is built from 15 residues. Looked up from germline, CDR1 is MNHEY and CDR2 is SMNVEV (reference sequence). In DNA form, the CDR3 reads TGTGCCAGCAGTTTTTTGAGCGGCAGGCCGTATGGCTACACCTTC. Amino acids: CASSFLSGRPYGYTF.

The chain carries TRBV5-1 and TRBJ2-2, with D possibly being TRBD1 (6 bases). Looked up from germline, CDR1 is SGHRS and CDR2 is YFSETQ. The CDR3 is made up of 16 amino acids. V was cut by 7 bases and J by 3 bases, with 19 bases left in between. The CDR3 here is CASGHRLPGDTGELFF. For the CDR3, the DNA is TGCGCCAGCGGCCACCGACTACCAGGGGACACCGGGGAGCTGTTTTTT.

The CDR3 DNA is TGTGCCAGCAGTTACACGGGGGGTGAAAAACTGTTTTTT. Translating gives CASSYTGGEKLFF. This chain connects TRBV6-5 to TRBJ1-4; a weak D match, TRBD1 (5 bases). V dropped 2 bases and J dropped 7 bases, with 8 bases sitting between them. The germline V gene encodes CDR1 MNHEY and CDR2 SVGAGI. The CDR3 is 13 residues long.

The V and J genes are TRBV4-1 and TRBJ2-7, with D perhaps matching TRBD1 (6 bases). This CDR3 is built from 15 residues. Trimming removed 4 bases at V and 1 base at J, with 14 bases between. Germline V gives CDR1 MGHRA, CDR2 YSYEKL. CDR3 sequence (DNA): TGCGCCAGCAGCCGTCCGGACAGCTATTCCTACGAGCAGTACTTC. Its protein is CASSRPDSYSYEQYF.

The V and J genes are TRBV10-1 and TRBJ2-2; D gene uncertain. The CDR3 covers 14 residues. The V gene's germline CDR1 is WNHNN and CDR2 SYGVQD (reference sequence). Trimming stripped 3 bases from V and 5 bases from J, with 10 bases between. This chain's CDR3 is CASSELTATGELFF. The CDR3 bases are TGCGCCAGCAGTGAACTGACTGCGACCGGGGAGCTGTTTTTT.

The genes are TRBV4-1 and TRBJ1-3, with 7 bases that match TRBD1. This CDR3 is built from 15 residues. Germline V gene lookup returns CDR1 MGHRA and CDR2 YSYEKL. J lost 0 bases, V lost 3 bases, and 2 bases had no gene match. CDR3 DNA sequence: TGCGCCAGCAGCCAGACAGGGCTCTCTGGAAACACCATATATTTT. Translation: CASSQTGLSGNTIYF.

The chain employs TRBV18 and TRBJ2-5; TRBD2 aligns across 7 bases. With 2 bases clipped from V and 4 bases from J, the junction kept 10 bases outside the gene matches. The germline gives CDR1 KGHSH, CDR2 LQKENI. The CDR3 contains 16 residues. The CDR3 spells CASSPREGRPIETQYF. For the CDR3, the DNA is TGTGCCAGCTCACCAAGGGAGGGGAGGCCCATAGAGACCCAGTACTTC.

The chain has TRBV5-1 and TRBJ2-3, with 8 bases matching TRBD1. CDR1 SGHRS and CDR2 YFSETQ come from the germline V gene. The CDR3 has 15 residues. J was trimmed by 9 bases and V by 0 bases; bases with no gene match: 9. The CDR3: CASSLGQGAVLTQYF. DNA of the CDR3: TGCGCCAGCAGCTTGGGGCAGGGGGCAGTACTCACGCAGTATTTT.

In its sample, this clone was seen once. The chain has TRBV2 and TRBJ2-5, with TRBD1 identical over 7 bases. V dropped 5 bases and J dropped 2; count of bases not matched to a gene: 5. The germline V gene encodes CDR1 SNHLY and CDR2 FYNNEI. CDR3 size: 14 residues. The CDR3 nucleotides are TGTGCCAGCAGTCGGGACAGATCGCAAGAGACCCAGTACTTC. As protein: CASSRDRSQETQYF.

V usage is TRBV10-3 and J usage is TRBJ2-7; tentative D call: TRBD2 (6 bases). V gave up 2 bases and J gave up 2 bases, with 16 bases separating them. The CDR3 loop spans 16 amino acids. Germline CDR1 is ENHRY and CDR2 is SYGVKD. CDR3 nucleotides: TGTGCCATCAGTGAGGGTCTGGTAGCGGACCCCTACGAGCAGTACTTC. It codes for CAISEGLVADPYEQYF.

V usage is TRBV16 and J usage is TRBJ1-5, with D unclear. Germline CDR1 reads KGHSY; CDR2 reads FQNENV. The CDR3 sequence is 15 residues long. Trimming pared 3 bases from V and 6 bases from J, leaving 15 bases between. CDR3 residues: CASSQTDGVFQPQHF. In DNA form, the CDR3 reads TGTGCCAGCAGCCAGACGGACGGGGTCTTTCAGCCCCAGCATTTT.